This T cell receptor beta chain stems from a study of blood T cell repertoires in COVID-19. Study details: The study drew acute and convalescent COVID-19 samples from the United States, Italy and Spain. Sample material is recorded as cDNA or gDNA derived from T cells, B-cell-depleted T cells, or PBMCs.

Study processing details: Reference gene primer amplification gave nucleated cell count estimates. Using immunoSEQ multiplex PCR, the repertoire was profiled, and TCRdb retains in-frame clones only, with some absent. That table supplies the V and J calls and clone size; D and trimming were determined from the DNA. The sample has approximately 190,000 clones; approximately 80% are singletons. This CDR3 is built from 12 residues. CDR1 and CDR2 from the germline V gene are MDHEN and SYDVKM. After removal of 6 bases from V and 13 bases from J, the junction contained 11 bases not matched to a gene. The clonotype comes from a human donor in a cohort sampled during active COVID-19. The V and J genes are TRBV28 and TRBJ2-7; 8 bases map to TRBD2. The sequencing sample was made of peripheral blood. CDR3 loop: CASRSTSGERYF. CDR3 sequence (DNA): TGTGCCAGCAGATCTACTAGCGGTGAGCGATACTTC.